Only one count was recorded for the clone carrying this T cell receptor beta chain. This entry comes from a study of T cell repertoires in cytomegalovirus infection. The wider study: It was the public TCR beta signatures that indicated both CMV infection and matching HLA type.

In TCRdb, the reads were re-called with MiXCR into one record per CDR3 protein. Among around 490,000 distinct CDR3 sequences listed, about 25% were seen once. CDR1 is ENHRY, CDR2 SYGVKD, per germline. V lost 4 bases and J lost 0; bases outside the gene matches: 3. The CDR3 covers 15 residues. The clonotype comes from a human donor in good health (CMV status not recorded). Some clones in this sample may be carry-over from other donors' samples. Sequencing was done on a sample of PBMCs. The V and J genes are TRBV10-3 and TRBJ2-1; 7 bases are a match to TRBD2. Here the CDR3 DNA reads TGTGCCATCAGTGGCGGGAGAACCTCCTACAATGAGCAGTTCTTC. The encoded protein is CAISGGRTSYNEQFF.